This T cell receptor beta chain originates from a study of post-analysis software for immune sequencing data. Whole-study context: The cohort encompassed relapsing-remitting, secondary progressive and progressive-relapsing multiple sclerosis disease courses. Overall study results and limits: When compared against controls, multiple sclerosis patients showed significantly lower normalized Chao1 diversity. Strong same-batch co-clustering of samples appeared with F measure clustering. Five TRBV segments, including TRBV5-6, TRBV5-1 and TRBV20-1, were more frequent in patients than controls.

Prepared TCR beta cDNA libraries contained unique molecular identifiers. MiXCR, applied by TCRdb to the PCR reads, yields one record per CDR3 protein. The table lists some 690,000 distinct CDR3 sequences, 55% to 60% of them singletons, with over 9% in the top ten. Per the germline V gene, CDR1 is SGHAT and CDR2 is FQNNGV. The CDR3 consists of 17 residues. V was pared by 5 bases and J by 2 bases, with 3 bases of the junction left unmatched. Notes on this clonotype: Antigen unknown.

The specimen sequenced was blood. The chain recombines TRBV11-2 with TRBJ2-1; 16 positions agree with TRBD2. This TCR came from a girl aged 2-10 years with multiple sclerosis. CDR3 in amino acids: CASSIGTSGGAYNEQFF. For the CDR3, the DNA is TGTGCCAGCAGCATCGGGACTAGCGGGGGGGCCTACAATGAGCAGTTCTTC.